A selection of T cell receptor beta chains follows, all from one sample in a study of technical replicates of blood from a few donors. Here immunoSEQ multiplex PCR was the method, and the copy in TCRdb shows in-frame clones only, minus some. The repertoire holds approximately 95,000 clones, with around 96% as singletons. The sequenced sample consisted of T cells isolated from PBMCs. These receptors came from a human donor in good health. The CDR3 runs from the conserved cysteine through the conserved F or W. A D gene is named only where the DNA matches it firmly. Clone sizes are given selectively: once, few, many, or a class where the clone is expanded.

V,J,size,D,CDR3,DNA
TRBV30,TRBJ2-2,.,TRBD2,CAFINPSGRAVYTGELFF,TGTGCCTTTATCAACCCTAGCGGGAGGGCCGTGTATACCGGGGAGCTGTTTTTT
TRBV18,TRBJ2-4,once,.,CASSRDNKNIQYF,TGTGCCAGCTCACGGGACAACAAAAACATTCAGTACTTC
TRBV6-5,TRBJ1-3,.,.,CASSSGGAGNTIYF,TGTGCCAGCAGTTCCGGGGGGGCTGGAAACACCATATATTTT
TRBV7-2,TRBJ1-1,.,TRBD1,CASSFGTVNTEAFF,TGTGCCAGCAGCTTCGGGACAGTCAACACTGAAGCTTTCTTT
TRBV11-2,TRBJ2-1,.,TRBD1,CASSAQGAESEQFF,TGTGCCAGCAGTGCGCAGGGGGCTGAAAGTGAGCAGTTCTTC
TRBV6-6,TRBJ2-7,.,.,CPLLAFYEQYF,TGTCCCCTCTTAGCTTTTTACGAGCAGTACTTC
TRBV5-4,TRBJ2-7,.,.,CASSLGREINVPYEQYF,TGTGCCAGCAGCTTGGGTCGGGAAATTAACGTCCCCTACGAGCAGTACTTC
TRBV9,TRBJ2-5,.,.,CASSQGYPETQYF,TGTGCCAGCAGCCAGGGTTACCCAGAGACCCAGTACTTC
TRBV6-5,TRBJ2-2,.,.,CASSSGLTGELFF,TGTGCCAGCAGTTCAGGCCTCACCGGGGAGCTGTTTTTT
TRBV29-1,TRBJ2-3,.,.,CSVGTGETDTQYF,TGCAGCGTTGGAACGGGAGAGACAGATACGCAGTATTTT
TRBV4-2,TRBJ1-3,.,.,CASSPGQSGNTIYF,TGTGCCAGCAGCCCAGGACAGTCTGGAAACACCATATATTTT
TRBV4-3,TRBJ2-1,.,.,CASSQTETYNEQFF,TGCGCCAGCAGCCAAACAGAGACCTACAATGAGCAGTTCTTC
TRBV6-1,TRBJ1-1,.,.,CASSPLRGTEAFF,TGTGCCAGCAGCCCACTCCGGGGAACTGAAGCTTTCTTT
TRBV21-1,TRBJ1-3,.,.,CASSKAWQGNTNYSGNTIYF,TGTGCCAGCAGCAAAGCGTGGCAGGGGAACACAAACTACTCTGGAAACACCATATATTTT
TRBV18,TRBJ2-7,.,.,CASSPPSYEQYF,TGTGCCAGCTCACCACCTAGCTACGAGCAGTACTTC
TRBV30,TRBJ1-1,.,.,CAWSVWMGAAEAFF,TGTGCCTGGAGTGTGTGGATGGGGGCGGCTGAAGCTTTCTTT
TRBV10-3,TRBJ1-1,.,.,CAITGGGGTEAFF,TGTGCCATCACGGGAGGAGGGGGAACTGAAGCTTTCTTT
TRBV19,TRBJ2-3,.,TRBD1,CASSLGQGLRGTDTQYF,TGTGCCAGTAGTTTGGGACAGGGTCTTCGGGGCACAGATACGCAGTATTTT
TRBV7-2,TRBJ2-1,.,TRBD2,CASSARTSGIDEQFF,TGTGCCAGCAGCGCCCGGACTAGCGGGATCGATGAGCAGTTCTTC
TRBV6-6,TRBJ2-7,once,.,CASSYLLTGDYEQYF,TGTGCCAGCAGTTACTTACTGACAGGAGACTACGAGCAGTACTTC
TRBV2,TRBJ2-7,.,.,CASSQARGSEQYF,TGTGCCAGCAGCCAGGCCAGGGGATCCGAGCAGTACTTC
TRBV9,TRBJ1-1,.,TRBD1,CASSPQTGVNTEAFF,TGTGCCAGCAGCCCACAGACAGGGGTGAACACTGAAGCTTTCTTT
TRBV29-1,TRBJ2-1,once,TRBD2,CSYGRDYNEQFF,TGCAGCTACGGGAGGGACTACAATGAGCAGTTCTTC
TRBV6-4,TRBJ2-7,.,TRBD1,CASSDQLPGTAYEQYF,TGTGCCAGCAGTGATCAATTACCGGGGACAGCCTACGAGCAGTACTTC
TRBV7-9,TRBJ1-2,.,.,CASSLGGAGGGYTF,TGTGCCAGCAGCTTGGGAGGGGCCGGGGGTGGCTACACCTTC
TRBV7-3,TRBJ2-1,.,TRBD2,CASSPGTSDYNEQFF,TGTGCCAGCAGCCCGGGGACTAGCGACTACAATGAGCAGTTCTTC
TRBV6-6,TRBJ2-5,.,TRBD1,CASSYGQGQETQYF,TGTGCCAGCAGCTATGGACAGGGCCAAGAGACCCAGTACTTC
TRBV2,TRBJ1-1,.,.,CASPAAGGPNTEAFF,TGTGCCAGCCCGGCTGCCGGGGGGCCGAACACTGAAGCTTTCTTT
TRBV11-1,TRBJ2-7,.,.,CASSSSGFHEQYF,TGTGCCAGCAGCTCCTCAGGGTTTCACGAGCAGTACTTC